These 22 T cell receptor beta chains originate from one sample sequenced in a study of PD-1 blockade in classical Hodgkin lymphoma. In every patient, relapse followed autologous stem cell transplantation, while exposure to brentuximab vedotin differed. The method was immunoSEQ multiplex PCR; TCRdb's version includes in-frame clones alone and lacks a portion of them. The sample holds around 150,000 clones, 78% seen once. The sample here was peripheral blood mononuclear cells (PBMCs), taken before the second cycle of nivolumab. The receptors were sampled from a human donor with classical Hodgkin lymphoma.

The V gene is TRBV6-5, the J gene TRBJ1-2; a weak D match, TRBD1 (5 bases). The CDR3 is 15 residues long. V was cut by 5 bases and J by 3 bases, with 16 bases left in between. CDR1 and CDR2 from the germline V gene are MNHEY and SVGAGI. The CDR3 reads CASSPLMTEYYGYTF. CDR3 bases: TGTGCCAGCAGTCCCCTGATGACAGAATACTATGGCTACACCTTC.

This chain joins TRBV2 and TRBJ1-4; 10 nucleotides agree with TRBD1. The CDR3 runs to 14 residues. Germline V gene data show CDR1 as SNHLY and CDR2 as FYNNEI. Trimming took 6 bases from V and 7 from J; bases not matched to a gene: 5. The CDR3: CASRGTGATEKLFF. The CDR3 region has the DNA TGTGCCAGCAGGGGGACAGGGGCTACTGAAAAACTGTTTTTT.

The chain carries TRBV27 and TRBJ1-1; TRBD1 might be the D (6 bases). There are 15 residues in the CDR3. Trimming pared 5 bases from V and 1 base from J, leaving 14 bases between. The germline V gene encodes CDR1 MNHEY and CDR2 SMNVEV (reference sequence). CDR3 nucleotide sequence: TGTGCCAGCAGTGGGGCAGGGGCTCAGAACACTGAAGCTTTCTTT. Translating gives CASSGAGAQNTEAFF.

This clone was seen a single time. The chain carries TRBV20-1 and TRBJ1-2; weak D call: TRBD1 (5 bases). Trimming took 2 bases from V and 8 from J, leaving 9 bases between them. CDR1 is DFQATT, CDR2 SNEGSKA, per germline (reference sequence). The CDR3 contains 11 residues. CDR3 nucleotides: TGCAGTGCTAGACAGGGTGACGGCTACACCTTC. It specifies CSARQGDGYTF.

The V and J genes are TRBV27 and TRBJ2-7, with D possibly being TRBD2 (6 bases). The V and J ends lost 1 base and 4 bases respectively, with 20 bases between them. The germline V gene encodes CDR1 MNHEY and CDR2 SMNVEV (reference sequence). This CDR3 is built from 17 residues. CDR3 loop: CASSLYPPGLGRYEQYF. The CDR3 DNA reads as TGTGCCAGCAGTTTATATCCTCCGGGACTGGGGAGGTACGAGCAGTACTTC.

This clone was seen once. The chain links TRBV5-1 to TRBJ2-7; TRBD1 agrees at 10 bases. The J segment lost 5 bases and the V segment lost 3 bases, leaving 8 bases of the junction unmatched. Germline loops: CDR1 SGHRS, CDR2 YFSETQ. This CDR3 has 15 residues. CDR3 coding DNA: TGCGCCAGCAGCTCTCTAGACAGGGGGCGGAACGAGCAGTACTTC. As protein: CASSSLDRGRNEQYF. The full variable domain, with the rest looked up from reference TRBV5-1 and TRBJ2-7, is KAGVTQTPRYLIKTRGQQVTLSCSPISGHRSVSWYQQTPGQGLQFLFEYFSETQRNKGNFPGRFSGRQFSNSRSEMNVSTLELGDSALYLCASSSLDRGRNEQYFGPGTRLTVT.

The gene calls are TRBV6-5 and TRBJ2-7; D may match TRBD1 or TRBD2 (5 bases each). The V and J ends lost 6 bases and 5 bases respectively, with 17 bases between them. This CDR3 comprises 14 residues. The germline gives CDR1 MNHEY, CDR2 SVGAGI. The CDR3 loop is CASSGAEGWDEQYF. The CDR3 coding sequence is TGTGCCAGCAGCGGGGCCGAAGGTTGGGACGAGCAGTACTTC.

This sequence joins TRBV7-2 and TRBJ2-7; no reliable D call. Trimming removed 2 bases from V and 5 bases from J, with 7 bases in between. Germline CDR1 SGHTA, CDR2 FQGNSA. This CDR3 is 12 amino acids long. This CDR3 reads CASSLSSDEQYF. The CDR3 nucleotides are TGTGCCAGCAGCTTAAGTTCCGACGAGCAGTACTTC.

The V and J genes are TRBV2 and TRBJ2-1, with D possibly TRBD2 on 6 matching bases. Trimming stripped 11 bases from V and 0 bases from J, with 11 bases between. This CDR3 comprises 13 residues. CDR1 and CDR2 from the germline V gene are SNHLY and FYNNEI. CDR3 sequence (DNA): TGTGCCGGTCGGGACTCCTCCTACAATGAGCAGTTCTTC. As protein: CAGRDSSYNEQFF.

CDR3 amino acids: CASRDRGPYGYTF. CDR3 DNA: TGTGCCAGTAGGGACAGGGGACCTTATGGCTACACCTTC. The chain couples TRBV19 to TRBJ1-2, with TRBD1 identical over 9 bases. Germline V gives CDR1 LNHDA, CDR2 SQIVND (reference sequence). With 6 bases clipped from V and 5 bases from J, the junction kept 4 bases outside the gene matches. This CDR3 spans 13 amino acids. The entire variable domain, with the rest obtained from reference TRBV19 and TRBJ1-2, is as follows: DGGITQSPKYLFRKEGQNVTLSCEQNLNHDAMYWYRQDPGQGLRLIYYSQIVNDFQKGDIAEGYSVSREKKESFPLTVTSAQKNPTAFYLCASRDRGPYGYTFGSGTRLTVV.

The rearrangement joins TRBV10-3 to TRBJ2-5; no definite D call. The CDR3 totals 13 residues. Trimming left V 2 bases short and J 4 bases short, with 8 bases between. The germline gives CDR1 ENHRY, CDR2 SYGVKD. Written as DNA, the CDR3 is TGTGCCATCAGTGAGAGAGAGCCAGAGACCCAGTACTTC. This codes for CAISEREPETQYF.

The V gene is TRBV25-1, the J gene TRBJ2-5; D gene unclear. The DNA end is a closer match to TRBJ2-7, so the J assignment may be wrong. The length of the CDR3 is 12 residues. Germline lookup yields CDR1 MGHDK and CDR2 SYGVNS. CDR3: CASSEYRSEQYF. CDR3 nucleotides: TGTGCCAGCAGTGAATATAGGTCCGAGCAGTACTTC.

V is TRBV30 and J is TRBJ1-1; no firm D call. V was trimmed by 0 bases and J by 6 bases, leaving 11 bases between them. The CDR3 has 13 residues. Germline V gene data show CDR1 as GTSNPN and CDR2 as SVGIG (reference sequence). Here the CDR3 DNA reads TGTGCCTGGAGTGTACAAGGAATCCCTGAAGCTTTCTTT. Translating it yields CAWSVQGIPEAFF.

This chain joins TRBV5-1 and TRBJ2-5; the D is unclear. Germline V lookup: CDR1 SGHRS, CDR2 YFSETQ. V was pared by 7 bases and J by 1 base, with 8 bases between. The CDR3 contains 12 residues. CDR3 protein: CASGHGQETQYF. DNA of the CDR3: TGCGCCAGCGGCCACGGCCAAGAGACCCAGTACTTC.

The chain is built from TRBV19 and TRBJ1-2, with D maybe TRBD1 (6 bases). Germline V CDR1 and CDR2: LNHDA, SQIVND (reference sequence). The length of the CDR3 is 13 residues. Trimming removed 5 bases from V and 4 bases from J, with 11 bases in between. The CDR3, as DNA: TGTGCCAGTAGTTCAGGGGAGCCCTATGGCTACACCTTC. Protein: CASSSGEPYGYTF. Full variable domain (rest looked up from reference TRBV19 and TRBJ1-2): DGGITQSPKYLFRKEGQNVTLSCEQNLNHDAMYWYRQDPGQGLRLIYYSQIVNDFQKGDIAEGYSVSREKKESFPLTVTSAQKNPTAFYLCASSSGEPYGYTFGSGTRLTVV.

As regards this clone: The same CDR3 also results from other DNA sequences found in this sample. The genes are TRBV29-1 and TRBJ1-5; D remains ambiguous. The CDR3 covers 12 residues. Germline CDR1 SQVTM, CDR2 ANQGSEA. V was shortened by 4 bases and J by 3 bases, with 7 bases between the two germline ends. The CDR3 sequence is CSVGRPNQPQHF. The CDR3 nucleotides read TGCAGCGTTGGCAGGCCCAATCAGCCCCAGCATTTT.

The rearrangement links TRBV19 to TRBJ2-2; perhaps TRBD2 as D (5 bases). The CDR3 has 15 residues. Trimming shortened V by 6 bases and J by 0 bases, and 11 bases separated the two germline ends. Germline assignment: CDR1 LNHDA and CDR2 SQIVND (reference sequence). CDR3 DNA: TGTGCCAGTAGCCGCGGAGGCACGAACACCGGGGAGCTGTTTTTT. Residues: CASSRGGTNTGELFF.

The CDR3 DNA reads as TGCGCCAGCAGCCAGATAGGGGGGACGGATACGCAGTATTTT. Translated, it gives CASSQIGGTDTQYF. The chain uses TRBV4-3 and TRBJ2-3, with D perhaps being TRBD1 or TRBD2 (6 bases each). The CDR3 runs to 14 residues. V was cut by 3 bases and J by 6 bases, with 13 bases left in between. Germline V gives CDR1 LGHNA, CDR2 YSLEER.

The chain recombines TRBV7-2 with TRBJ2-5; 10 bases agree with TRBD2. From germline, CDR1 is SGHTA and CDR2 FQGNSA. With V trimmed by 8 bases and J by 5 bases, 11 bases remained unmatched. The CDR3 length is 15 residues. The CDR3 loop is CASSQSGGAWETQYF. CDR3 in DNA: TGTGCCAGCTCACAGAGCGGGGGGGCCTGGGAGACCCAGTACTTC.

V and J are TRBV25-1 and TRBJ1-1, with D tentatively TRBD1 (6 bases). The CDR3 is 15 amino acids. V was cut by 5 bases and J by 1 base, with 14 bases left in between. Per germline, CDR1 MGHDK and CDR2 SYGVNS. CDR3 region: CASSPTFRGNTEAFF. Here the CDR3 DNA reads TGTGCCAGCAGTCCTACCTTCAGGGGGAACACTGAAGCTTTCTTT. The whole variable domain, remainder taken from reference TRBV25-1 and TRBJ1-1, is EADIYQTPRYLVIGTGKKITLECSQTMGHDKMYWYQQDPGMELHLIHYSYGVNSTEKGDLSSESTVSRIRTEHFPLTLESARPSHTSQYLCASSPTFRGNTEAFFGQGTRLTVV.

DNA for the CDR3: TGTGCCAGCTCACCACTCTGGGGCGGTCTTGATGAAAAACTGTTTTTT. It yields the protein CASSPLWGGLDEKLFF. This sequence joins TRBV18 and TRBJ1-4; the D gene is possibly TRBD1 (5 bases). The CDR3 length is 16 residues. The ends were cut back, 1 base at V and 6 bases at J, with 15 bases in the middle. In germline, CDR1 is KGHSH, CDR2 LQKENI.

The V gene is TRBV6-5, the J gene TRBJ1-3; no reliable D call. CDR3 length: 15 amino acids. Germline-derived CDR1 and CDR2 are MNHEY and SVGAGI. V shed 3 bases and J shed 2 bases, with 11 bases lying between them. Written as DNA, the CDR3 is TGTGCCAGCAGTTATACCCCTACAGCTGGAAACACCATATATTTT. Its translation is CASSYTPTAGNTIYF.